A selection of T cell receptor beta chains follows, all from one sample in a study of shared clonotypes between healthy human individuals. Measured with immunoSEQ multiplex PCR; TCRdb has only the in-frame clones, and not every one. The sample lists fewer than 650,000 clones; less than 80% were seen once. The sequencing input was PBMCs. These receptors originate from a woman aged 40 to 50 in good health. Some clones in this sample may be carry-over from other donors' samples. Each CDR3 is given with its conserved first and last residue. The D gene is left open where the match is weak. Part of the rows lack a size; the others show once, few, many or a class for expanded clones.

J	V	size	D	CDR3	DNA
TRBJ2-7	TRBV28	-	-	CASSLDPYYEQYF	TGTGCCAGCAGTTTAGACCCTTACTACGAGCAGTACTTC
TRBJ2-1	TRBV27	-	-	CASSMARYNEQFF	TGTGCCAGCAGTATGGCGCGTTACAATGAGCAGTTCTTC
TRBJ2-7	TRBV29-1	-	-	CSVEVEAYEQYF	TGCAGCGTTGAAGTCGAGGCCTACGAGCAGTACTTC
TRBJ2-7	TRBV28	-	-	CASSFRGTISYEQYF	TGTGCCAGCAGTTTCCGCGGGACCATTTCCTACGAGCAGTACTTC
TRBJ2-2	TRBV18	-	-	CASSKVGTGELFF	TGTGCCAGCTCGAAAGTCGGCACCGGGGAGCTGTTTTTT
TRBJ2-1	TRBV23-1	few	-	CASSPLTGRDEQFF	TGCGCCAGCAGTCCCTTAACAGGGAGAGATGAGCAGTTCTTC
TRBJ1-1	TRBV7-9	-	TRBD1	CASSLTGVLRLEAFF	TGTGCCAGCAGTCTTACAGGGGTTTTACGACTAGAAGCTTTCTTT
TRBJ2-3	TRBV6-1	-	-	CASRTSGTDTQYF	TGTGCCAGCAGGACCAGCGGAACAGATACGCAGTATTTT
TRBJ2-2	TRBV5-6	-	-	CASSLGLVLGTGELFF	TGTGCCAGCAGCTTGGGGTTGGTCTTAGGCACCGGGGAGCTGTTTTTT
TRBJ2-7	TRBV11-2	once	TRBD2	CASSLVLAASYEQYF	TGTGCCAGCAGCTTAGTACTAGCGGCCTCCTACGAGCAGTACTTC
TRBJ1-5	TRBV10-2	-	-	CASSEGIGNQPQHF	TGCGCCAGCAGTGAAGGGATTGGCAATCAGCCCCAGCATTTT
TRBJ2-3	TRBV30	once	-	CAWSPSLGGSDTQYF	TGTGCCTGGAGTCCCAGCTTAGGGGGATCAGATACGCAGTATTTT
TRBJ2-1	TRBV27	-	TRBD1	CASSFSRTGHSSSYNEQFF	TGTGCCAGCAGTTTTTCCCGGACAGGTCATTCGAGCTCCTACAATGAGCAGTTCTTC
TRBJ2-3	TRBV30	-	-	CAWSVQSTQYF	TGTGCCTGGAGTGTACAGAGTACGCAGTATTTT
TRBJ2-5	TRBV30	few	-	CAWSHKYTGTETQYF	TGTGCCTGGAGCCATAAATACACGGGGACAGAGACCCAGTACTTC
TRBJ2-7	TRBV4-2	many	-	CASSQVRGQSLSYEQYF	TGTGCCAGCAGCCAAGTACGAGGACAGTCTCTCTCCTACGAGCAGTACTTC
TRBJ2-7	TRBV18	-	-	CASSPRDILEQYF	TGTGCCAGCTCACCAAGGGATATACTGGAGCAGTACTTC
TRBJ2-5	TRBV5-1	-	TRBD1	CASSVGTGEETQYF	TGCGCCAGCAGCGTGGGGACAGGGGAAGAGACCCAGTACTTC
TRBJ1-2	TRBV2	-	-	CASSEPGRPPYTF	TGTGCCAGCAGTGAACCGGGACGCCCTCCCTACACCTTC
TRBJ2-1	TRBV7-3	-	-	CASSLMASGNEQFF	TGTGCCAGCAGCTTAATGGCCAGCGGCAATGAGCAGTTCTTC
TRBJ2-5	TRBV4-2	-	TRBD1	CASSQGQGAETQYF	TGTGCCAGCAGCCAAGGGCAGGGGGCAGAGACCCAGTACTTC
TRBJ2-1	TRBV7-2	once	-	CASSLSGRAFF	TGTGCCAGCAGCTTATCGGGAAGGGCTTTCTTC
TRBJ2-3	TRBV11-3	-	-	CASSLGQSSTDTQYF	TGTGCCAGCAGCTTAGGGCAGTCTAGCACAGATACGCAGTATTTT
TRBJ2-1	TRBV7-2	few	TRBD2	CASSPLTGGPNNEQFF	TGTGCCAGCAGCCCCCTTACGGGAGGGCCCAACAATGAGCAGTTCTTC
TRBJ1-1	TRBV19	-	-	CASLPGAGIFEAFF	TGTGCCAGTCTCCCCGGGGCAGGGATTTTTGAAGCTTTCTTT
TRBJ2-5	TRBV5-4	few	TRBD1	CASSLRTGEVETQYF	TGTGCCAGCAGCCTGCGGACAGGGGAGGTAGAGACCCAGTACTTC
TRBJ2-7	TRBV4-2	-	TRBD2	CASSQDLGSSGINYEQYF	TGTGCCAGCAGCCAAGATCTAGGTAGTAGCGGGATTAACTACGAGCAGTACTTC
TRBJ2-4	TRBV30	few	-	CAWGEGRLAKNIQYF	TGTGCCTGGGGAGAGGGGCGTTTAGCCAAAAACATTCAGTACTTC
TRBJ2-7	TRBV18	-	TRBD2	CASSPGLAGGTYEQYF	TGTGCCAGCTCACCCGGACTAGCGGGAGGTACCTACGAGCAGTACTTC
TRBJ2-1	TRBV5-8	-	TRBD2	CASSRWASGIVNEQFF	TGTGCCAGCAGTAGGTGGGCTAGCGGGATAGTCAATGAGCAGTTCTTC
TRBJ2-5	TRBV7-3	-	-	CASSLGTGAGETQYF	TGTGCCAGCAGCTTAGGGACTGGCGCTGGGGAGACCCAGTACTTC
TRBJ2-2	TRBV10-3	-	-	CAISDLNPGELFF	TGTGCCATCAGTGATCTGAACCCCGGGGAGCTGTTTTTT
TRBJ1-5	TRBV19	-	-	CASSIGTHSNQPQHF	TGTGCCAGTAGTATAGGTACACATAGCAATCAGCCCCAGCATTTT
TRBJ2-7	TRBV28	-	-	CASSTGTVSYEQYF	TGTGCCAGCAGTACCGGGACGGTCTCCTACGAGCAGTACTTC
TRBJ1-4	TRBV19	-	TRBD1	CASSILGTGNEKLFF	TGTGCCAGTAGTATACTGGGGACAGGGAACGAAAAACTGTTTTTT
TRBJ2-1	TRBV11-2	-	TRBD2	CASSLGREVDEQFF	TGTGCCAGCAGCTTAGGACGGGAGGTCGATGAGCAGTTCTTC